Sequencing of this T cell receptor beta chain was carried out in a study of chemoradiotherapy in HPV16-positive cancers. For the study at large: Two HPV16-positive patients' cells yielded candidate HPV-specific clones and common motifs.

Measured with immunoSEQ multiplex PCR; TCRdb has only the in-frame clones, and not every one. The sample lists tens of thousands of clones; roughly 80% were seen once. General study findings and limits: Better recurrence-free survival went with HPV-responsive T-cell expansion in HPV16-positive patients.

Repertoires were sampled repeatedly during chemoradiotherapy. The V end was cut by 0 bases, the J end by 0 bases, with 9 bases between. CDR3 size: 15 residues. Germline lookup yields CDR1 SGHRS and CDR2 YFSETQ. As concerns this clone: Its antigen is currently unknown.

The clonotype comes from a human donor with HPV-associated anogenital cancer. This rearrangement joins TRBV5-1 to TRBJ1-2, with D hard to call. This specimen consisted of blood, obtained from a patient who underwent chemoradiotherapy. DNA for the CDR3: TGCGCCAGCAGCTTGGCCAGACGGGCTAACTATGGCTACACCTTC. It codes for CASSLARRANYGYTF.